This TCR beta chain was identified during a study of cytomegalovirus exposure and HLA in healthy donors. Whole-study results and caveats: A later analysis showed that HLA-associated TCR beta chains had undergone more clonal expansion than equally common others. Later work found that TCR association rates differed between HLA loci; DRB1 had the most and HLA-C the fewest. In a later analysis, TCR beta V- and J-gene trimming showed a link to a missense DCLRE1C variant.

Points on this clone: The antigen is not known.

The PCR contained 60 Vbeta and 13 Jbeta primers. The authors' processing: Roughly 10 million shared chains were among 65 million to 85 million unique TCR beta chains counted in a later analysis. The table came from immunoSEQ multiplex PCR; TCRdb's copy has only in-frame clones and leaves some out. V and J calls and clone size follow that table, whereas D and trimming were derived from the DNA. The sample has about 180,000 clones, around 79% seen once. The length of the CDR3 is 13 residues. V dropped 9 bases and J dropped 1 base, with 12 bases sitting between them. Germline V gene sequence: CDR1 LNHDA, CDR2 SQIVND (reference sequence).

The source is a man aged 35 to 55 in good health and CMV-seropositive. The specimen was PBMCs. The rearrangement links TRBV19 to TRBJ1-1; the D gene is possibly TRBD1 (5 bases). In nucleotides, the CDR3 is TGTGCCAGCAGGGACTTTCAGAACACTGAAGCTTTCTTT. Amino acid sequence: CASRDFQNTEAFF.